Presented here are 11 T cell receptor beta chains from one specimen sequenced in a study of blood T cell repertoires in COVID-19 (dated by TCRdb to the early 2020s). Library construction relied on the immunoSEQ multiplex PCR assay. TCRdb mirrors the immuneACCESS table, restricted to in-frame sequences. Some clones are absent from its copies; in checked studies, under half trace to an unresolved V gene, and the reason for the others is unknown. The sample records approximately 260,000 clones, around 85% of which are singletons. In total, the top ten clones hold roughly 4% of the sample. Material for sequencing was peripheral blood. These receptors were obtained from a woman between 40 and 50 years old with active or convalescent COVID-19.

This clone was counted between two and nine times. Different DNA sequences within this sample yield the same CDR3. The chain combines TRBV6-5 with TRBJ1-3; D is unclear. This CDR3 has 12 residues. Per germline, CDR1 MNHEY and CDR2 SVGAGI. V was shortened by 6 bases and J by 2 bases, with 5 bases between the two germline ends. CDR3 nucleotides: TGTGCCAGCAGCTCAGCTGGAAACACCATATATTTT. Translation: CASSSAGNTIYF.

This clone was picked up a small number of times. The sample holds other DNA sequences that translate to the same CDR3. The rearrangement uses TRBV5-1 and TRBJ1-5; 7 bases fit TRBD1. Germline values: CDR1 SGHRS, CDR2 YFSETQ. The V and J ends lost 0 bases and 5 bases, in that order; junction bases with no gene match: 2. This CDR3 has 14 residues. The CDR3 DNA is TGCGCCAGCAGCTTGGGACAGGGAGATCAGCCCCAGCATTTT. It translates to CASSLGQGDQPQHF.

This clone was detected only once. The V call is TRBV6-2 or TRBV6-3, the J call TRBJ2-3; TRBD2 matches at 7 bases. The CDR3 length is 14 residues. Losses at the gene ends were 2 bases for V and 6 bases for J; bases not matched to a gene: 5. Germline CDR1 reads MNHEY; CDR2 reads SVGEGT. CDR3: CASSYLLAPDTQYF. The CDR3 DNA follows: TGTGCCAGCAGTTACCTACTAGCGCCCGATACGCAGTATTTT.

V is TRBV28 and J is TRBJ1-1; TRBD1 might be the D (6 bases). This CDR3 is 14 amino acids long. Per germline, CDR1 MDHEN and CDR2 SYDVKM. V was shortened by 5 bases and J by 7 bases, with 17 bases between the two germline ends. The CDR3 nucleotides read TGTGCCAGCAGTCCCACCGGGACACTGAATGAAGCTTTCTTT. Protein product: CASSPTGTLNEAFF.

In DNA, the CDR3 is TGCGCCAGCAGCCTCCTAGCGGGGGGGCCAGATACGCAGTATTTT. It codes for CASSLLAGGPDTQYF. The chain joins TRBV5-1 to TRBJ2-3; 12 positions agree with TRBD2. Germline V gene lookup returns CDR1 SGHRS and CDR2 YFSETQ. The CDR3 is made up of 15 amino acids. The J segment lost 4 bases and the V segment lost 4 bases, leaving 4 bases of the junction unmatched.

The chain combines TRBV5-6 with TRBJ1-4, with 7 bases lining up with TRBD1. The V gene end was trimmed by 0 bases and the J gene end by 3 bases; junction bases not matched to a gene: 5. This CDR3 is 16 amino acids long. From germline, CDR1 is SGHDT and CDR2 YYEEEE. The CDR3 nucleotides read TGTGCCAGCAGCTTGGGGGCCGGGACAGCTAATGAAAAACTGTTTTTT. It codes for CASSLGAGTANEKLFF.

The chain joins TRBV5-1 to TRBJ2-7; D may be TRBD1 (5 bases). Germline CDR1 is SGHRS and CDR2 is YFSETQ. This CDR3 is built from 14 residues. With 8 bases removed from V and 3 bases from J, the gap between germline ends came to 18 bases. As DNA, the CDR3 is TGCGCCAGTACCCCTAGTGGGGCGAACTACGAGCAGTACTTC. This gives the protein CASTPSGANYEQYF.

The chain has TRBV10-2 and TRBJ1-2; D is ambiguous. CDR1 and CDR2 from the germline V gene are WSHSY and SAAADI. The CDR3 loop spans 13 amino acids. Trimming removed 2 bases at V and 2 bases at J, with 6 bases between. The CDR3 loop is CASSEAGNYGYTF. The CDR3 DNA follows: TGCGCCAGCAGTGAGGCAGGCAACTATGGCTACACCTTC.

This chain links TRBV5-1 with TRBJ2-6; 8 bases line up with TRBD1. V gave up 4 bases and J gave up 4 bases; unmatched junction bases: 13. The CDR3 loop spans 18 amino acids. Germline lookup yields CDR1 SGHRS and CDR2 YFSETQ. The CDR3 region has the DNA TGCGCCAGCAGCCCTCGACAGGGGCGGATAGAGGGGGCCAACGTCCTGACTTTC. It yields the protein CASSPRQGRIEGANVLTF.

The table lists this clone with a few counts. The genes are TRBV7-3 and TRBJ1-1; D is uncertain. The V gene's germline CDR1 is SGHTA and CDR2 FQGTGA. The CDR3 extends over 13 amino acids. V shed 4 bases and J shed 5 bases, with 11 bases lying between them. CDR3 DNA: TGTGCCAGCAGCTACCTACCCGGGACTGAAGCTTTCTTT. It codes for CASSYLPGTEAFF.

This chain uses TRBV5-1 with TRBJ1-5, with a possible D match to TRBD1 (5 bases). Germline loops: CDR1 SGHRS, CDR2 YFSETQ. The CDR3 spans 17 residues. Trimming removed 0 bases at V and 2 bases at J, with 15 bases between. CDR3 in DNA: TGCGCCAGCAGCTTGGGGCTAGGGGTCGGTGGCAATCAGCCCCAGCATTTT. Translating it yields CASSLGLGVGGNQPQHF.